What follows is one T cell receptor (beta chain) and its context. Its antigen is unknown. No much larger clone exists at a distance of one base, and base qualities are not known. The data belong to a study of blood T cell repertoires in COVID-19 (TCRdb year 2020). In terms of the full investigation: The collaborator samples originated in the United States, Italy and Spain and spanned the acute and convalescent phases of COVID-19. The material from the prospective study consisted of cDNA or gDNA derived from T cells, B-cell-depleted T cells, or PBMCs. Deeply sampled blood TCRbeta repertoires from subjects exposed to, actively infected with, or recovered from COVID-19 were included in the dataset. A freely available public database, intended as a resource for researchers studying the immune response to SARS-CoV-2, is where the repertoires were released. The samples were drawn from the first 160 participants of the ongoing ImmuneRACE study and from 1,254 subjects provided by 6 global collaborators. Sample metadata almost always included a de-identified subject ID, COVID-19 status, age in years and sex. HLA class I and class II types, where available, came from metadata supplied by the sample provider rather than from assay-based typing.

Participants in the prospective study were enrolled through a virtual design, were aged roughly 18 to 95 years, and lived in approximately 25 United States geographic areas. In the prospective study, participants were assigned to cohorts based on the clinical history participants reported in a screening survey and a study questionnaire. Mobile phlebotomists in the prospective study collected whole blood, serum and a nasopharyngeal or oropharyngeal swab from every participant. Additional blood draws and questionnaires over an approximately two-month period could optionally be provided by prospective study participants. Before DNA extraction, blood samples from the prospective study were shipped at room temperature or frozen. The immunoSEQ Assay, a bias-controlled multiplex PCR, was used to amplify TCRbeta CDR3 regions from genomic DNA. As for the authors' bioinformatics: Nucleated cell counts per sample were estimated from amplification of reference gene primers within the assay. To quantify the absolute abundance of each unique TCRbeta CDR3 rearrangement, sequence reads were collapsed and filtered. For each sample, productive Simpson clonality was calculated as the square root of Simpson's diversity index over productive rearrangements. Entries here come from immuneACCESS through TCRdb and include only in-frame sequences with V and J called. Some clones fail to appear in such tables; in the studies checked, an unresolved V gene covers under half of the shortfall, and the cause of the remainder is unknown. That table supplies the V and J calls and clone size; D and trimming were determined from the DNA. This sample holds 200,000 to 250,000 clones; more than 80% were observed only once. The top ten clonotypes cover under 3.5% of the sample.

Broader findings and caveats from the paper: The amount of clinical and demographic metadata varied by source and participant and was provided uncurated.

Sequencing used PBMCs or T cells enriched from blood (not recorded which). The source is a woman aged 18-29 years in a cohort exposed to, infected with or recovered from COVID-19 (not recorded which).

The DNA reads as follows: TGTGCCAGCAGCTTAGCAGACAGGGGTTTGGAAAAACTGTTTTTT. Its protein product is CASSLADRGLEKLFF. The chain joins TRBV7-6 to TRBJ1-4, with 8 bases matching TRBD1. There are 15 amino acids in the CDR3, from cysteine to phenylalanine inclusive. CDR3 DNA is the only sequence kept; it has 45 bases, read in frame from the first base. At the junction V is shortened by 0 bases and J by 8 bases; bases outside the gene matches: 5. According to the germline V gene, CDR1 reads SGHVS and CDR2 reads FNYEAQ.